The rows below give T cell receptor beta chains drawn from one sample of a study of blood T cell repertoires in COVID-19. Measured with immunoSEQ multiplex PCR; TCRdb has only the in-frame clones, and not every one. The table has around 300,000 clones, about 87% seen once. Sequenced material: PBMCs or T cells enriched from blood (not recorded which). The receptors stem from a woman in her forties or fifties who had recovered from COVID-19. Both conserved end residues are part of each CDR3. A D gene is named only where the DNA matches it firmly. Clone sizes are given selectively: once, few, many, or a class where the clone is expanded.

CDR3nt,CDR3aa,d_gene,abundance,len,j_gene,v_gene
TGTGCCTGGAGTGCCCCCGGGGGGCGGAATCAGCCCCAGCATTTT,CAWSAPGGRNQPQHF,.,.,15,TRBJ1-5,TRBV30
TGTGCCAGCAGCCCAGACATGACGCCTGTCGGGGCCCTCCACTTT,CASSPDMTPVGALHF,.,few,15,TRBJ1-6,TRBV11-2
TGTGCCAGCAGCTGGGGCAGGGGGGTTGCAACTAATGAAAAACTGTTTTTT,CASSWGRGVATNEKLFF,TRBD1,.,17,TRBJ1-4,TRBV7-2
TGCGCCAGCAGTGAGTCGGGACCCCCTGGGGGGGAAGCTTTCTTT,CASSESGPPGGEAFF,.,.,15,TRBJ1-1,TRBV10-1
TGTGCCAGCAGCTTAGGGGTCAGCGGCTCCTACGAGCAGTACTTC,CASSLGVSGSYEQYF,.,.,15,TRBJ2-7,TRBV11-2
TGTGCCAGCAGCTTGGGTCCAGGAGGGGAAGAGACCCAGTACTTC,CASSLGPGGEETQYF,.,few,15,TRBJ2-5,TRBV5-5
TGTGCCAGCAGTGGTGCACAAATTCAGGGAAATGAGCAGTTCTTC,CASSGAQIQGNEQFF,.,.,15,TRBJ2-1,TRBV27
TGTGCCAGCAGCCAAGATTGGAGACAGCGAAAACTGTTTTTT,CASSQDWRQRKLFF,.,once,14,TRBJ1-4,TRBV14
TGTGCCAGCAGCGGTGGACAGGGAACGTATGGCTACACCTTC,CASSGGQGTYGYTF,TRBD1,once,14,TRBJ1-2,TRBV6-5
TGTGCCAGCAGGGGTGAGGGACAGAGTCAAGCTTTCTTT,CASRGEGQSQAFF,TRBD1,.,13,TRBJ1-1,TRBV2
TGCGCCAGCAGCCAATTCGCGGCGTCCTACAATGAGCAGTTCTTC,CASSQFAASYNEQFF,.,once,15,TRBJ2-1,TRBV4-3
TGTGCCAGCAGCTTAACCGCCGCGGGACAGGGGACGGTCTACACCTTC,CASSLTAAGQGTVYTF,TRBD1,.,16,TRBJ1-2,TRBV7-2
TGTGCCAGCAGCATTGACAGCTCTGGAAACACCATATATTTT,CASSIDSSGNTIYF,.,.,14,TRBJ1-3,TRBV5-4
TGTGCCAGCAGTTCCAGACTAGCGGGACCGGCAGATACGCAGTATTTT,CASSSRLAGPADTQYF,TRBD2,.,16,TRBJ2-3,TRBV6-5
TGCGCCAGCAGCCAAGACGGGACAGGGAATGAAAAACTGTTTTTT,CASSQDGTGNEKLFF,TRBD1,.,15,TRBJ1-4,TRBV4-1
TGTGCCAGCAGTTTAAGTATAGAGTTGACTGGAGGCTACACCTTC,CASSLSIELTGGYTF,.,.,15,TRBJ1-2,TRBV27
TGTGCCAGCAGCGATACACAGGGGGGCTCTGGAAACACCATATATTTT,CASSDTQGGSGNTIYF,TRBD1,.,16,TRBJ1-3,TRBV5-4
TGTGCCAGCAGCCAAGTGAGGGGAGGGACGAACACTGAAGCTTTCTTT,CASSQVRGGTNTEAFF,.,few,16,TRBJ1-1,TRBV14
TGCGCCAGCAGTGTGAACCTGGAGGGCGGGAGGGCCAAATGGAATGAGCAGTTCTTC,CASSVNLEGGRAKWNEQFF,TRBD2,.,19,TRBJ2-1,TRBV10-2
TGCGCCAGCAGCCAAGCGAGCAGGGGCCCCTACAATGAGCAGTTCTTC,CASSQASRGPYNEQFF,.,.,16,TRBJ2-1,TRBV4-1
TGCGCCAGCAGCTCACCAGGGGGCCAGGAGACCCAGTACTTC,CASSSPGGQETQYF,TRBD1,.,14,TRBJ2-5,TRBV5-1
TGCAGTGCTAGTAGACTAGCGGGAGCGGGGAACGAGCAGTACTTC,CSASRLAGAGNEQYF,TRBD2,few,15,TRBJ2-7,TRBV20-1
TGTGCCAGCAGCCTAAGACAGGGCTTGGAGGGTGAGCAGTTCTTC,CASSLRQGLEGEQFF,.,.,15,TRBJ2-1,TRBV5-4
TGCAGCGTTGAGGGACAGACTGGGGCCAACGTCCTGACTTTC,CSVEGQTGANVLTF,TRBD1,.,14,TRBJ2-6,TRBV29-1
TGTGCCAGCAGTGATAACAGGCTCTCTGGAAACACCATATATTTT,CASSDNRLSGNTIYF,.,.,15,TRBJ1-3,TRBV6-1
TGCGCCAGCAGCACCCCCCCGCTCCGGGACAGAGGCTACGAGCAGTACTTC,CASSTPPLRDRGYEQYF,TRBD1,.,17,TRBJ2-7,TRBV5-1
TGTGCCAGCAGCCAACCGGGAGTAAGCTACGAGCAGTACTTC,CASSQPGVSYEQYF,.,.,14,TRBJ2-7,TRBV14
TGTGCCAGTGAGACCGGGACTAGCAACTACAATGAGCAGTTCTTC,CASETGTSNYNEQFF,TRBD2,.,15,TRBJ2-1,TRBV19